Described below is a single T cell receptor (beta chain) sequence and its context. Its antigen remains undetermined. Base quality data are lacking; no much larger clone is found one base away. The sample belongs to a study of blood T cells in healthy people across ages (dated by TCRdb to the mid-2010s). About the full investigation: In model experiments, template switching captured roughly one uniquely barcoded TCR beta cDNA molecule for every two T cells. To avoid experimental bias, donors of different ages were spread randomly across the sequencing lanes. Two additional independent replicas of 1 million unique cDNA reads from the same blood draw were analyzed for two donors (one aged 18 to 30 and one aged 80 or older). The donors were split into four age groups: young (average around 17 years), middle-aged (roughly 40), aged (about 56) and long-lived (under 90). Age-related changes in TCR beta repertoire diversity were measured in the study by deep sequencing normalized with unique cDNA molecular identifiers.

Receptors were amplified or captured by 5' RACE. For sequencing, an Illumina HiSeq 2500 was employed. A second about 7 to 11 cycle PCR used a sample-barcoded 5' primer and a J-beta primer mix. Each TCR beta cDNA molecule received a unique molecular identifier from a template-switch 5' adaptor carrying 12 random nucleotides. Each sample yielded at least 2.5 million CDR3-containing paired-end reads. First-strand cDNA synthesis was performed from all RNA using the Mint cDNA synthesis kit, with priming by a TRBC-specific oligonucleotide. All cDNA was treated with uracil-DNA glycosylase and then went through a first 18-cycle PCR with the universal primers M1SS and BC2_uni_R. In the paper's pipeline: For normalization, 1 million high-quality reads, each with a distinct molecular identifier, were randomly selected from each sample. Instead of being binned into consensus sequences, reads that shared molecular identifiers were thrown out. MiTCR, run with a Q25 quality threshold and the strictest error-elimination algorithm, handled CDR3 identification, clonotype clustering and error correction. A nonparametric unseen species model using Euler transformation provided a lower-bound estimate of total TCR beta diversity. TCRdb passed the public sequencing reads through fastp at Q25 and MiXCR, retaining productive beta sequences. Identical CDR3 protein sequences are pooled into one entry, listed with their most common genes and DNA. The V and J calls, along with clone size, are taken from TCRdb and not from the paper's own processing. The table for this sample lists some 1 million distinct CDR3 sequences; around 43% of them were counted only once. The ten most abundant clones make up over 15% of the sample.

V loses 6 bases at its end and J loses 0 bases; junction bases beyond the gene matches: 13. The CDR3 holds 17 amino acids from the cysteine to the phenylalanine. Only CDR3 DNA remains: 51 bases, in frame from the first base. The germline V gene supplies CDR1 ENHRY and CDR2 SYGVKD. Systemically healthy Caucasian individuals from Russia, 39 in total and aged roughly 6 to 100 years, were included as donors. Each donor gave around 9.9 milliliters of peripheral blood, collected into EDTA-treated Vacutainer tubes. Ficoll-Paque density-gradient centrifugation was used to isolate PBMCs, with at least 7 million per sample. Trizol reagent was used to extract total RNA from PBMCs, with at least 5 micrograms per sample. For every donor, an aliquot of PBMCs went through flow cytometry to measure the percentages of naive CD45RAhigh/CD27high T cells. Results the study describes overall, beyond this receptor: Because donor CMV infection status was unknown, age-related changes in expanded clonotypes were potentially confounded. Compared with the aged group, the long-lived group had more naive CD4+ T cells, fewer expanded clones and increased TCR diversity, a pattern suggesting age selection. A strong correlation was found between observed TCR beta diversity and the percentage of naive T cells measured by flow cytometry. Observed TCR beta diversity per million T cells fell roughly linearly with age, and a significant reduction was already apparent by age approximately 41. Estimates of total diversity from one million sequenced T cells were regarded as lower bounds and underestimates. Because profiling used bulk unsorted PBMCs, naive and antigen-experienced compartments could not be compared conclusively.

Recombination joined TRBV10-3 with TRBJ1-2, and 7 junction bases match TRBD1. The sequenced sample consisted of blood. This sequence originates from a woman aged 60-75 years in good health. The CDR3 in this case is CAIRGLETGLSNYGYTF. The DNA reads as follows: TGTGCCATCAGGGGCCTAGAGACAGGGTTGTCTAACTATGGCTACACCTTC.